The sequence of this TCR beta chain was determined in a study of shared clonotypes between healthy human individuals. Notes on the study in general: A small donor pool kept down the genetic and exposure-history diversity that was represented.

Investigators spread the genomic DNA of each subset evenly over several immunoSEQ plates. Data came from immunoSEQ multiplex PCR; TCRdb stores just in-frame clones and leaves some out. The table records 1,500,000 or so clones, approximately 97% of them present only once. There are 16 residues in the CDR3. J lost 4 bases, V lost 1 base, and 5 bases had no gene match. Germline V gene data show CDR1 as SEHNR and CDR2 as FQNEAQ (reference sequence). Worth noting for this clone: What it binds is unknown.

Division of CD4+ cells produced a CD45RA+ naive subset and a CD45RA-negative memory subset. The sequence was collected from a man aged 30 to 39 in good health. The sample was naive CD4+ T cells sorted from blood. Subset defined: CD45RA+ positively selected. The V call is TRBV7-9, the J call TRBJ2-7, with TRBD2 matching 12 bases. The CDR3 protein is CASSLGGLAGSYEQYF. DNA of the CDR3: TGTGCCAGCAGCTTAGGGGGACTAGCGGGTTCTTACGAGCAGTACTTC.